The next 16 T cell receptor beta chains were all read from a single sample in a study of cytomegalovirus exposure and HLA in healthy donors. TCRdb keeps only in-frame clones here, not all; method: immunoSEQ multiplex PCR. The data contain some 330,000 clones, around 86% of them seen just once; the ten biggest clones take up approximately 0.84%. Sequencing was done on a sample of PBMCs. The origin of the receptors is a woman between 18 and 30 years old in good health and CMV-seronegative.

V gene TRBV5-6 combines with J gene TRBJ1-1, with 7 bases identical to TRBD1. The CDR3 has 15 residues. The germline gives CDR1 SGHDT, CDR2 YYEEEE. V was pared by 4 bases and J by 4 bases, with 10 bases of the junction left unmatched. The CDR3 DNA follows: TGTGCCAGCAGCCTGAGGGGGCCACGGGGCACTGAAGCTTTCTTT. This codes for CASSLRGPRGTEAFF.

J is TRBJ2-6 and V is TRBV12-5, with 8 bases identical to TRBD2. Germline loops: CDR1 LGHNT, CDR2 FRNRAP. There are 15 residues in the CDR3. With 6 bases clipped from V and 4 bases from J, the junction kept 5 bases outside the gene matches. The DNA of the CDR3 is TGTGCTAGTGGCCCAGCGGGGGCCGGGGCCAACGTCCTGACTTTC. Translating it yields CASGPAGAGANVLTF. The variable domain in full, with the rest retrieved from reference TRBV12-5 and TRBJ2-6, is DARVTQTPRHKVTEMGQEVTMRCQPILGHNTVFWYRQTMMQGLELLAYFRNRAPLDDSGMPKDRFSAEMPDATLATLKIQPSEPRDSAVYFCASGPAGAGANVLTFGAGSRLTVL.

The CDR3 DNA reads as TGTGCCAGCGGGGGACAGGGCCGCTACGAGCAGTACTTC. It yields the protein CASGGQGRYEQYF. The rearrangement uses TRBV7-9 and TRBJ2-7; 9 bases agree with TRBD1. V gave up 8 bases and J gave up 3 bases; unmatched junction bases: 5. Germline lookup yields CDR1 SEHNR and CDR2 FQNEAQ (reference sequence). There are 13 residues in the CDR3.

The chain has TRBV6-8 and TRBJ2-5, with D possibly matching TRBD2 (6 bases). Between the trimmed V and J ends, which lost 7 bases and 6 bases, there was a span of 18 bases. This CDR3 is built from 14 residues. Germline-derived CDR1 and CDR2 are MNHGY and SAAAGT. CDR3 in DNA: TGTGCCAGCAATAACGGGAGTATGAGAAAGACCCAGTACTTC. It yields the protein CASNNGSMRKTQYF.

This clone has a single count. V usage is TRBV10-3 and J usage is TRBJ1-5, with 9 bases lining up with TRBD1. The V segment lost 6 bases and the J segment 6 bases; nucleotides outside the gene matches: 6. The CDR3 sequence is 14 residues long. Per the germline V gene, CDR1 is ENHRY and CDR2 is SYGVKD. CDR3 sequence: CAISRDREGQPQHF. The CDR3 DNA follows: TGTGCCATCAGCCGGGACAGGGAAGGTCAGCCCCAGCATTTT.

The chain is built from TRBV9 and TRBJ2-5, with D possibly being TRBD2 (5 bases). Germline V gene sequence: CDR1 SGDLS, CDR2 YYNGEE. V shed 0 bases and J shed 5 bases, with 5 bases lying between them. CDR3 length: 12 residues. CDR3 sequence: CASSVGGETQYF. In DNA form, the CDR3 reads TGTGCCAGCAGCGTAGGAGGGGAGACCCAGTACTTC.

The gene calls are TRBV11-2 and TRBJ1-1; D gene unclear. The CDR3 runs to 13 residues. Per the germline V gene, CDR1 is SGHAT and CDR2 is FQNNGV. Between the trimmed V and J ends, which lost 5 bases and 1 base, there was a span of 8 bases. CDR3 sequence reads: CASSQGGNTEAFF. Written as DNA, the CDR3 is TGTGCCAGCAGCCAAGGCGGGAACACTGAAGCTTTCTTT. The whole variable domain, filled in from reference TRBV11-2 and TRBJ1-1, reads EAGVAQSPRYKIIEKRQSVAFWCNPISGHATLYWYQQILGQGPKLLIQFQNNGVVDDSQLPKDRFSAERLKGVDSTLKIQPAKLEDSAVYLCASSQGGNTEAFFGQGTRLTVV.

V is TRBV4-1 and J is TRBJ2-5; the D is unclear. The germline V gene has CDR1 MGHRA and CDR2 YSYEKL. Trimming left V 3 bases short and J 3 bases short, with 17 bases between. This CDR3 spans 16 amino acids. Here the CDR3 DNA reads TGCGCCAGCAGCCACCTGGTTAACCTAGAGGAAGAGACCCAGTACTTC. Amino acids: CASSHLVNLEEETQYF.

V gene TRBV28 combines with J gene TRBJ1-1; 10 bases match TRBD1. The V and J ends lost 4 bases and 4 bases, in that order; junction bases with no gene match: 0. Germline V CDR1 and CDR2: MDHEN, SYDVKM. The CDR3 consists of 13 residues. CDR3 region: CASSWTGGTEAFF. CDR3 nucleotides: TGTGCCAGCAGTTGGACAGGGGGCACTGAAGCTTTCTTT.

This chain uses TRBV30 with TRBJ1-3; D unclear. This CDR3 has 12 amino acids. V lost 3 bases and J 3 bases, leaving 6 bases between the germline ends. The germline CDR1 and CDR2 sequences are GTSNPN and SVGIG (reference sequence). CDR3 residues: CAWSHSGNTIYF. The CDR3 DNA is TGTGCCTGGAGCCACAGTGGAAACACCATATATTTT.

The chain carries TRBV27 and TRBJ2-1; D not certain. This CDR3 region has 12 residues. CDR1 is MNHEY and CDR2 is SMNVEV in the germline V gene (reference sequence). The V end was cut by 2 bases, the J end by 9 bases, with 8 bases between. The CDR3 coding sequence is TGTGCCAGCAGTTTAGCAGTTGGTGAGCAGTTCTTC. It translates to CASSLAVGEQFF.

This chain links TRBV28 with TRBJ1-1; possibly TRBD1 for D (6 bases). Germline lookup yields CDR1 MDHEN and CDR2 SYDVKM. Trimming shortened V by 4 bases and J by 5 bases, and 14 bases separated the two germline ends. The CDR3 contains 14 residues. As DNA, the CDR3 is TGTGCCAGCAGTTCCCTAGGGGGGGGAACTGAAGCTTTCTTT. This translates into CASSSLGGGTEAFF.

The J gene is TRBJ1-2, the V gene TRBV29-1; TRBD1 agrees at 9 bases. The CDR3 runs 15 residues. CDR1 and CDR2 (germline): SQVTM, ANQGSEA. The J segment lost 3 bases and the V segment lost 6 bases, leaving 11 bases of the junction unmatched. In nucleotides, the CDR3 is TGCAGCGTCCAACCCACAGGGGGCAAGGACTATGGCTACACCTTC. This codes for CSVQPTGGKDYGYTF.

This chain joins TRBV7-8 and TRBJ2-7; 14 bases match TRBD2. The CDR3 contains 16 residues. The ends lost 1 base at V and 6 bases at J; junction bases unmatched: 5. Germline CDR1 reads SGHVS; CDR2 reads FQNEAQ. This chain's CDR3 is CASSLEGGLAGAEQYF. The DNA for the CDR3 is TGTGCCAGCAGCTTAGAGGGGGGACTAGCGGGAGCCGAGCAGTACTTC.

This clone is a singleton in its sample. This sequence joins TRBV7-9 and TRBJ1-2; D gene unclear. Germline CDR1 and CDR2: SEHNR and FQNEAQ (reference sequence). V gave up 5 bases and J gave up 3 bases, with 13 bases separating them. This CDR3 region has 14 residues. CDR3 nucleotide sequence: TGTGCCAGCAGCCCACAGATGATCGACTATGGCTACACCTTC. Its protein is CASSPQMIDYGYTF.

The rearrangement links TRBV5-4 to TRBJ2-2, with 9 bases aligning to TRBD2. Trimming cost V 4 bases and J 6 bases; bases outside gene matches: 4. The CDR3 covers 14 residues. CDR1 is SGHNT, CDR2 YYREEE, per germline (reference sequence). The CDR3 protein is CASSHGTSPGELFF. CDR3 DNA: TGTGCCAGCAGCCATGGGACTAGCCCCGGGGAGCTGTTTTTT.